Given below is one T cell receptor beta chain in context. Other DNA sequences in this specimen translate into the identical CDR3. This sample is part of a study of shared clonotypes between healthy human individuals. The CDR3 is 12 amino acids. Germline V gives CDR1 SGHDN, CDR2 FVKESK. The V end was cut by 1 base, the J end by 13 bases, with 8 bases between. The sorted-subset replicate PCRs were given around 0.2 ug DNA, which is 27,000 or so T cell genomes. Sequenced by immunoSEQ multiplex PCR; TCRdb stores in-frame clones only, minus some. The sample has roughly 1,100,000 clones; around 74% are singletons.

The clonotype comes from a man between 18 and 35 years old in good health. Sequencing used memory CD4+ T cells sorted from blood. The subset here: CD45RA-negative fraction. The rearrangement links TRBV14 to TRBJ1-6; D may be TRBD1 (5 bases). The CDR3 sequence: CASSQAGTPLHF. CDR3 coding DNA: TGTGCCAGCAGCCAAGCAGGGACCCCCCTCCACTTT.